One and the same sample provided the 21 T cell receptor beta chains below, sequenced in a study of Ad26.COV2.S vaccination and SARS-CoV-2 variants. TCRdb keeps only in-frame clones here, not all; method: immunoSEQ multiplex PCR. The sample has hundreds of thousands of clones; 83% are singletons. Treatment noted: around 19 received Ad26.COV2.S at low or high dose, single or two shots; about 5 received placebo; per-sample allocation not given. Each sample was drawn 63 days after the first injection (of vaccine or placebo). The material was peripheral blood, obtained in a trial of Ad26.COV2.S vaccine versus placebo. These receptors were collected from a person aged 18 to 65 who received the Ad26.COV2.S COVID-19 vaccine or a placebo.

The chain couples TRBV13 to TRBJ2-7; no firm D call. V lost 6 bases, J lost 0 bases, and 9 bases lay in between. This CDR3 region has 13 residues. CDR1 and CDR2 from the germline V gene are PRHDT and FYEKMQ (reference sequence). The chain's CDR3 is CASRQGGSYEQYF. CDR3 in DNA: TGTGCCAGCAGACAAGGTGGCTCCTACGAGCAGTACTTC.

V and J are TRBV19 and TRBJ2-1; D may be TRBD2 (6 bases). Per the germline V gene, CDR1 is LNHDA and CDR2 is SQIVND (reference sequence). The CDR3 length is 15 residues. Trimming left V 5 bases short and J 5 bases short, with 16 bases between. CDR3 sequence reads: CASSLPGLDNNEQFF. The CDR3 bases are TGTGCCAGTAGTCTCCCGGGACTCGACAACAATGAGCAGTTCTTC.

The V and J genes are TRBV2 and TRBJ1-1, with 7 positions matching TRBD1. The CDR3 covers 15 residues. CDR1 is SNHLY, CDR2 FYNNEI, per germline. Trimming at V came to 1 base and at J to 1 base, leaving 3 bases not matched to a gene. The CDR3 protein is CASSEDRGRNTEAFF. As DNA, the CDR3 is TGTGCCAGCAGTGAAGACAGGGGTCGGAACACTGAAGCTTTCTTT.

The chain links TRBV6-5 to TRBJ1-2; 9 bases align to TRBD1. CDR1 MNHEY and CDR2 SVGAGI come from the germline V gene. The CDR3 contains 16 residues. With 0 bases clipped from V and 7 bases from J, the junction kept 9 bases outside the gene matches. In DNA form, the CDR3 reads TGTGCCAGCAGTTACTCGATATCGGACAGGGGCTCTGGCTACACCTTC. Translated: CASSYSISDRGSGYTF.

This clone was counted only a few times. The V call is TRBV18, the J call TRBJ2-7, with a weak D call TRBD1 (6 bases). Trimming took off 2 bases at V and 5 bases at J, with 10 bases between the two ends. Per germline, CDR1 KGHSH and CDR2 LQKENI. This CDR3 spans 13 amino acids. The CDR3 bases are TGTGCCAGCTCACCATCGAGGACAGACGAGCAGTACTTC. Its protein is CASSPSRTDEQYF.

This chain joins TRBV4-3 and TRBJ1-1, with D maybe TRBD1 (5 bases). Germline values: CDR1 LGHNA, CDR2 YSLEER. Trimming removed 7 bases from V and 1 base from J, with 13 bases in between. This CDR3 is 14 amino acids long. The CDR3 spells CASTLTGRNTEAFF. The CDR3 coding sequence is TGCGCCAGCACCTTAACGGGGCGGAACACTGAAGCTTTCTTT.

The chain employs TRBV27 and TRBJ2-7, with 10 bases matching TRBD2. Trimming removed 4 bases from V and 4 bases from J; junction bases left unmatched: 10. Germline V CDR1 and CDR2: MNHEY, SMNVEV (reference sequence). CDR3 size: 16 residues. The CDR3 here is CASSSYTSGTYYEQYF. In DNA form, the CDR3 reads TGTGCCAGCAGTTCATACACTAGCGGGACTTATTACGAGCAGTACTTC.

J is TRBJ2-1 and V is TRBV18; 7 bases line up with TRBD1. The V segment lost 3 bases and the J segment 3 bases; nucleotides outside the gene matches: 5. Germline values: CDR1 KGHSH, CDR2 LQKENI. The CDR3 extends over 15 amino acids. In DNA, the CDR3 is TGTGCCAGCTCACCGACAGGGTTTCGCTACAATGAGCAGTTCTTC. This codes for CASSPTGFRYNEQFF.

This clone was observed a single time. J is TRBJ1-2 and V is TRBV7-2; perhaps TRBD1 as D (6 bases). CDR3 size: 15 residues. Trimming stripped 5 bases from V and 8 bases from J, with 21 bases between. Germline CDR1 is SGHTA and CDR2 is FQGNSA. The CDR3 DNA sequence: TGTGCCAGCAGCCTAAAACGGGGGCCCGCGGGAGGCTACACCTTC. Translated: CASSLKRGPAGGYTF.

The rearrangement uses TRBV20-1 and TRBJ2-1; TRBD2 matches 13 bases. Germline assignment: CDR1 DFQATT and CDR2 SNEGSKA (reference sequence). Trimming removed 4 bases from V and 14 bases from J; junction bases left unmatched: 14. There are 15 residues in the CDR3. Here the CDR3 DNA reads TGCAGTGCTACTGAACTGACAGGACTAGCGGGGGAGGAGTTCTTC. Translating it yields CSATELTGLAGEEFF.

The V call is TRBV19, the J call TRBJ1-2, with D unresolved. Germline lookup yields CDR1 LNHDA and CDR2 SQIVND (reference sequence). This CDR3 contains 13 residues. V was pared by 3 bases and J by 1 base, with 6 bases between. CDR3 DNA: TGTGCCAGTAGTATCGGGATTAACTATGGCTACACCTTC. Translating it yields CASSIGINYGYTF.

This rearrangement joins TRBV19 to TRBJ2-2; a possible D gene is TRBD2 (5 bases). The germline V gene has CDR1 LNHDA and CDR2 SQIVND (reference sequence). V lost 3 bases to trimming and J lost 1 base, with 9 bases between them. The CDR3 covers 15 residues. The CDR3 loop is CASSISSLNTGELFF. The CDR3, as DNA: TGTGCCAGTAGTATCTCTAGCCTGAACACCGGGGAGCTGTTTTTT.

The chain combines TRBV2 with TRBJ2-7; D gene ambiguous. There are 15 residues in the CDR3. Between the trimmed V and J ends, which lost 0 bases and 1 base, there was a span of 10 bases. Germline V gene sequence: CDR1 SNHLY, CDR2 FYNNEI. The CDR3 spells CASSEALAASYEQYF. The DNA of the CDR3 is TGTGCCAGCAGTGAAGCGCTGGCAGCATCCTACGAGCAGTACTTC.

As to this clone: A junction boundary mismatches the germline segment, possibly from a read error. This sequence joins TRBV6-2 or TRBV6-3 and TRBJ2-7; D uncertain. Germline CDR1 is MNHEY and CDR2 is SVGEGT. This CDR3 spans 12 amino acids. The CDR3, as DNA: TGTGCCAGCAGTTACAATTTGCAGTTCCGGGACTTC. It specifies CASSYNLQFRDF.

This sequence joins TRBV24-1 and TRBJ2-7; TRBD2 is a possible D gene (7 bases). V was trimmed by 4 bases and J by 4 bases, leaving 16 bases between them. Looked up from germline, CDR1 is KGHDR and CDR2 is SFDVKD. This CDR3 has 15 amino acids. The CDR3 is CATSDPHGGAYEQYF. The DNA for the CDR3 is TGTGCCACCAGTGACCCTCATGGGGGGGCTTACGAGCAGTACTTC.

The CDR3 here is CASSRSGLWDNYGYTF. DNA for the CDR3: TGTGCCAGCAGCCGGTCAGGACTTTGGGATAACTATGGCTACACCTTC. The gene calls are TRBV5-6 and TRBJ1-2; D not resolved. From germline, CDR1 is SGHDT and CDR2 YYEEEE. This CDR3 is 16 amino acids long. V dropped 4 bases and J dropped 1 base, with 17 bases sitting between them.

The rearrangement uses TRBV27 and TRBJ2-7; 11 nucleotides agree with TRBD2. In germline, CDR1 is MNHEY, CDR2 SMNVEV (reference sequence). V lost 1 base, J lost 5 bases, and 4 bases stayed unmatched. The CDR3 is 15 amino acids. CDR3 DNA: TGTGCCAGCAGTTTATTAGCTAGCGGGAGGAACGAGCAGTACTTC. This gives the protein CASSLLASGRNEQYF.

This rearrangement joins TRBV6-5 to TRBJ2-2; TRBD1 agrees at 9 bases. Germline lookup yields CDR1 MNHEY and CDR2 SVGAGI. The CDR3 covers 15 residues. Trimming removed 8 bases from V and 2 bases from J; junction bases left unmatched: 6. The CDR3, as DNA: TGTGCCAGCTCCAGGGACAGGGCTAACACCGGGGAGCTGTTTTTT. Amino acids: CASSRDRANTGELFF.

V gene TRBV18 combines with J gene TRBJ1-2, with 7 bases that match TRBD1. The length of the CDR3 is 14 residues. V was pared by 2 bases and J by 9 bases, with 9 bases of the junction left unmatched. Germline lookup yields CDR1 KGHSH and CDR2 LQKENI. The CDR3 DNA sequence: TGTGCCAGCTCACCAACGACAGGGCGTGGCAGCTACACCTTC. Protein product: CASSPTTGRGSYTF.

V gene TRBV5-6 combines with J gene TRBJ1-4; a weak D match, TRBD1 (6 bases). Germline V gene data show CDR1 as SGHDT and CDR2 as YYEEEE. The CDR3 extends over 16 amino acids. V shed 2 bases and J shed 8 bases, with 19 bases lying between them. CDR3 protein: CASSFSSTGGREKLFF. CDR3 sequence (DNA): TGTGCCAGCAGCTTTAGTTCGACCGGGGGGCGAGAAAAACTGTTTTTT. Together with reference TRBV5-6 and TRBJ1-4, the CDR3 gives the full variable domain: DAGVTQSPTHLIKTRGQQVTLRCSPKSGHDTVSWYQQALGQGPQFIFQYYEEEERQRGNFPDRFSGHQFPNYSSELNVNALLLGDSALYLCASSFSSTGGREKLFFGSGTQLSVL.

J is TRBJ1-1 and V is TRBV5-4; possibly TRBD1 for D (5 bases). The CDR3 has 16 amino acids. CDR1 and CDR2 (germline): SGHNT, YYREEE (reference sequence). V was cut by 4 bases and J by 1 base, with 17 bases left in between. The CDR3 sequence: CASSRGGPGGNTEAFF. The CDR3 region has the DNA TGTGCCAGCAGCCGCGGAGGACCGGGGGGGAACACTGAAGCTTTCTTT.